One sample yielded the 24 T cell receptor beta chains listed below, sequenced in a study of regulatory T cells in long-lasting Graves disease. Building of the TCR beta libraries involved iRepertoire HTBI primers and Arm-PCR of CDR3 regions. TCRdb independently ran MiXCR on the multiplex PCR reads; one entry per CDR3 protein. Of some 560,000 distinct CDR3 sequences in the sample, 15% to 20% were seen once. Time point denoted: newly diagnosed GD, antithyroid drugs for less than 3 months. The TCR library was prepared using RNA isolated from PBMCs. Another study also made use of these data, one on T cells in Graves' hyperthyroidism and ophthalmopathy.

Material: peripheral blood mononuclear cells (PBMCs), obtained at new diagnosis, from a patient treated with antithyroid drugs. Receptors originate from a woman aged 35-65 years with Graves disease.

This clonotype was recorded at least ten times. The rearrangement joins TRBV12-3 or TRBV12-4 to TRBJ1-4; D ambiguous. Trimming took 1 base from V and 2 from J, leaving 8 bases between them. The length of the CDR3 is 15 residues. CDR3 in DNA: TGTGCCAGCAGTTTAGGCTTGGGGACTAATGAAAAACTGTTTTTT. It specifies CASSLGLGTNEKLFF.

This clonotype was picked up many times. V is TRBV15 and J is TRBJ2-1; 7 bases align to TRBD2. CDR3 length: 14 amino acids. The V gene's germline CDR1 is LNHNV and CDR2 YYDKDF (reference sequence). V dropped 4 bases and J dropped 9; count of bases not matched to a gene: 9. The CDR3 protein is CATSTGLGQGEQFF. In nucleotides, the CDR3 is TGTGCCACCAGCACAGGACTAGGCCAGGGTGAGCAGTTCTTC.

Points on this clonotype: This could be a read error, since a much larger clone is one nucleotide away. The V and J genes are TRBV11-2 and TRBJ2-3; 9 nucleotides agree with TRBD1. The V segment lost 2 bases and the J segment 4 bases; nucleotides outside the gene matches: 13. CDR1 and CDR2 (germline): SGHAT, FQNNGV. The length of the CDR3 is 18 residues. CDR3 residues: CASSLRRTGVVSADTQYF. CDR3 DNA sequence: TGTGCCAGCAGCTTACGGCGGACAGGGGTGGTGAGCGCAGATACGCAGTATTTT.

This clonotype came up many times. The chain has TRBV6-5 and TRBJ2-2; D unresolved. V dropped 4 bases and J dropped 3 bases, with 9 bases sitting between them. The CDR3 runs 14 residues. CDR1 MNHEY and CDR2 SVGAGI come from the germline V gene. CDR3 region: CASSSGLDTGELFF. The CDR3 DNA reads TGTGCCAGCAGTTCCGGGCTGGACACCGGGGAGCTGTTTTTT.

Turning to this clonotype: A clone one base away is much larger, so this may be a read error. The chain links TRBV7-3 to TRBJ2-3; D is possibly TRBD1 (5 bases). The germline V and J ends were trimmed by 3 bases and 1 base, with 8 bases remaining between them. Germline V gene lookup returns CDR1 SGHTA and CDR2 FQGTGA. The CDR3 has 14 residues. The CDR3 DNA follows: TGTGCCAGCAGCTTGGGGCACGGCACAGATACGCAGTATTTT. It is translated as CASSLGHGTDTQYF.

This clonotype was found a few times. The J gene is TRBJ1-2, the V gene TRBV12-3 or TRBV12-4, with 10 bases identical to TRBD1. V lost 3 bases to trimming and J lost 7 bases; unmatched junction nucleotides: 2. The CDR3 is made up of 13 amino acids. CDR3 nucleotide sequence: TGTGCCAGCAGTTTTGGGACAGGGGCTGGCTACACCTTC. This translates into CASSFGTGAGYTF.

The sample holds many counts of this clonotype. The chain carries TRBV5-1 and TRBJ1-1; 11 nucleotides align to TRBD1. The CDR3 contains 15 residues. Losses at the gene ends were 0 bases for V and 4 bases for J; bases not matched to a gene: 2. CDR1 is SGHRS and CDR2 is YFSETQ in the germline V gene. The CDR3 sequence: CASSLEGTGGTEAFF. The CDR3, as DNA: TGCGCCAGCAGCTTGGAAGGGACAGGGGGCACTGAAGCTTTCTTT.

For this clonotype: A much bigger clone sits one base away, suggesting this may be a read error. The chain joins TRBV11-2 to TRBJ1-1, with a possible D match to TRBD1 (6 bases). Germline CDR1 and CDR2: SGHAT and FQNNGV. The CDR3 contains 18 residues. CDR3 DNA: TGTGCCAGCAGCTTAGATCTAATACGTCAGGGGAGGAACACTGAAGCTCTCTTT. Translation gives CASSLDLIRQGRNTEALF.

This clonotype was recorded many times. This chain links TRBV2 with TRBJ1-6; 9 nucleotides agree with TRBD1. Trimming at V came to 7 bases and at J to 10 bases, leaving 11 bases not matched to a gene. The CDR3 has 15 amino acids. The V gene's germline CDR1 is SNHLY and CDR2 FYNNEI. This CDR3 reads CASTAVVQGASPLHF. CDR3 bases: TGTGCCAGCACCGCTGTGGTACAGGGGGCCTCACCCCTCCACTTT.

The chain recombines TRBV12-3 or TRBV12-4 with TRBJ2-3; D possibly corresponds to TRBD2 (6 bases). The CDR3 totals 14 residues. V was shortened by 4 bases and J by 3 bases, with 11 bases between the two germline ends. The CDR3 here is CASSSWGVTDTQYF. CDR3 nucleotide sequence: TGTGCCAGCAGTTCTTGGGGGGTGACAGATACGCAGTATTTT.

This clonotype has only a few counts. The chain employs TRBV15 and TRBJ1-2; D perhaps matches TRBD1 (6 bases). The CDR3 is made up of 13 amino acids. CDR1 is LNHNV, CDR2 YYDKDF, per germline (reference sequence). V lost 3 bases to trimming and J lost 4 bases, with 9 bases between them. The DNA of the CDR3 is TGTGCCACCAGCAGGGGACAAACCTATGGCTACACCTTC. Translated: CATSRGQTYGYTF.

This clonotype was picked up a small number of times. The chain has TRBV19 and TRBJ2-2; D is possibly TRBD1 or TRBD2 (5 bases each). V was trimmed by 9 bases and J by 4 bases, leaving 18 bases between them. Germline CDR1 reads LNHDA; CDR2 reads SQIVND (reference sequence). This CDR3 spans 15 amino acids. CDR3 in DNA: TGTGCCAGCGGAACCGGGACGGAATCCACCGGGGAGCTGTTTTTT. Protein sequence: CASGTGTESTGELFF.

The chain has TRBV6-2 or TRBV6-3 and TRBJ2-1; 9 nucleotides line up with TRBD1. The germline CDR1 and CDR2 sequences are MNHEY and SVGEGT. The CDR3 has 12 amino acids. V was clipped by 5 bases and J by 9 bases; unmatched bases: 2. The CDR3 DNA reads as TGTGCCAGCAGTACAGGGGGCGTTGAGCAGTTCTTC. This codes for CASSTGGVEQFF.

This clonotype was seen at least ten times. The chain is built from TRBV5-1 and TRBJ1-1; no definite D call. This CDR3 has 15 amino acids. V was clipped by 4 bases and J by 1 base, with 14 bases between them. The germline V gene has CDR1 SGHRS and CDR2 YFSETQ. The CDR3 reads CASSHLGHQNTEAFF. CDR3 DNA: TGCGCCAGCAGCCACCTCGGGCACCAGAACACTGAAGCTTTCTTT.

This clonotype has ten or more counts. The chain couples TRBV11-2 to TRBJ1-1, with 7 bases matching TRBD1. V gave up 3 bases and J gave up 4 bases; unmatched junction bases: 5. CDR1 is SGHAT and CDR2 is FQNNGV in the germline V gene. This CDR3 spans 14 amino acids. This chain's CDR3 is CASSFGQVGTEAFF. CDR3 sequence (DNA): TGTGCCAGCAGCTTCGGACAGGTGGGCACTGAAGCTTTCTTT.

This clonotype was seen only a few times. The V and J genes are TRBV15 and TRBJ2-7, with 7 bases aligning to TRBD2. Trimming removed 5 bases from V and 2 bases from J; junction bases left unmatched: 6. Germline assignment: CDR1 LNHNV and CDR2 YYDKDF (reference sequence). The CDR3 runs to 14 residues. The CDR3, as DNA: TGTGCCACCAGCGGGGGGGACGGGACCTACGAGCAGTACTTC. It codes for CATSGGDGTYEQYF.

This clonotype came up many times. The J gene is TRBJ2-5, the V gene TRBV29-1; D not resolved. Trimming took off 4 bases at V and 5 bases at J, with 17 bases between the two ends. CDR3 size: 14 residues. Germline V gene lookup returns CDR1 SQVTM and CDR2 ANQGSEA. DNA for the CDR3: TGCAGCGTTGTCGAGAGTTCAGGACGGGAGACCCAGTACTTC. Translated, it gives CSVVESSGRETQYF.

This rearrangement joins TRBV19 to TRBJ1-5; 7 positions agree with TRBD1. There are 14 residues in the CDR3. The germline gives CDR1 LNHDA, CDR2 SQIVND (reference sequence). J gave up 6 bases and V 5 bases, and 7 bases lay outside the gene matches. This CDR3 is CASSSDRDGQPQHF. The CDR3 DNA follows: TGTGCCAGTAGTTCTGACAGGGACGGTCAGCCCCAGCATTTT.

The chain employs TRBV7-2 and TRBJ1-4; tentative D call: TRBD1 (6 bases). The V end was cut by 5 bases, the J end by 8 bases, with 15 bases between. CDR1 and CDR2 (germline): SGHTA, FQGNSA. This CDR3 comprises 14 residues. The CDR3 is CASSVGGGREKLFF. CDR3 nucleotide sequence: TGTGCCAGCAGCGTAGGAGGGGGTCGGGAAAAACTGTTTTTT.

This clonotype has a count of ten or more. The chain has TRBV20-1 and TRBJ2-3, with D unclear. V lost 1 base, J lost 5 bases, and 16 bases lay in between. Germline V gene sequence: CDR1 DFQATT, CDR2 SNEGSKA (reference sequence). The CDR3 has 15 residues. CDR3 nucleotide sequence: TGCAGTGCTAGAGGACTGGCTGAACCACAAGATACGCAGTATTTT. Its translation is CSARGLAEPQDTQYF.

This chain uses TRBV20-1 with TRBJ1-5; D uncertain. Germline V gene sequence: CDR1 DFQATT, CDR2 SNEGSKA (reference sequence). This CDR3 is built from 15 residues. Trimming removed 3 bases at V and 4 bases at J, with 16 bases between. CDR3 in DNA: TGCAGTGCTAGTCCCACGGGTGGAGGTAATCAGCCCCAGCATTTT. It specifies CSASPTGGGNQPQHF.

This clonotype was observed a few times. The chain joins TRBV28 to TRBJ1-3; D is unresolved. V lost 5 bases and J lost 0, with 11 bases in between. Germline lookup yields CDR1 MDHEN and CDR2 SYDVKM. CDR3 size: 15 residues. CDR3 bases: TGTGCCAGCAGTCCATGGAGAGTCTCTGGAAACACCATATATTTT. This translates into CASSPWRVSGNTIYF.

This clonotype was seen at least ten times. Written as DNA, the CDR3 is TGCGCCGTCACCACTAACTATGGCTACACCTTC. It specifies CAVTTNYGYTF. The chain combines TRBV5-1 with TRBJ1-2; D is unresolved. Deletions cut 10 bases from V and 0 bases from J, with 7 bases between. This CDR3 spans 11 amino acids. Germline CDR1 and CDR2: SGHRS and YFSETQ.

This clonotype was picked up many times. This chain connects TRBV2 to TRBJ1-6; 8 positions match TRBD1. V gave up 7 bases and J gave up 0 bases; unmatched junction bases: 14. Germline V gives CDR1 SNHLY, CDR2 FYNNEI. CDR3 length: 19 residues. CDR3 residues: CASTENPWTGSSYNSPLHF. The CDR3 DNA reads as TGTGCCAGCACCGAAAACCCCTGGACAGGGAGCTCCTATAATTCACCCCTCCACTTT.